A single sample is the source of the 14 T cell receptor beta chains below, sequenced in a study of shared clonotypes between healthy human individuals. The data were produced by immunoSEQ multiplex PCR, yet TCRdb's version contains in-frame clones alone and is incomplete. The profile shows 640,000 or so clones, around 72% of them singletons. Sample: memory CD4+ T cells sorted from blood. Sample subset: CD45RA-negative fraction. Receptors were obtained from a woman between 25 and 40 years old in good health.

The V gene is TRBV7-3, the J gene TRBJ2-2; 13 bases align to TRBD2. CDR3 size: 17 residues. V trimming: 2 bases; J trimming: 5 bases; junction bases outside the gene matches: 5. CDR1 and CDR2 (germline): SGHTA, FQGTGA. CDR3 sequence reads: CASSLVGGLAGTGELFF. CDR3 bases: TGTGCCAGCAGCTTAGTCGGGGGACTAGCGGGAACCGGGGAGCTGTTTTTT.

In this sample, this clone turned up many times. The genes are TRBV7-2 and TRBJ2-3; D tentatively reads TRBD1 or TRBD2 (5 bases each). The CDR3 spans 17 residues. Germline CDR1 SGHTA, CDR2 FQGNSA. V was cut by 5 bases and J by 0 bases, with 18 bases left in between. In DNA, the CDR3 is TGTGCCAGCAGCCCTCGCCCCGTGGGGGTTAGCACAGATACGCAGTATTTT. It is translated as CASSPRPVGVSTDTQYF.

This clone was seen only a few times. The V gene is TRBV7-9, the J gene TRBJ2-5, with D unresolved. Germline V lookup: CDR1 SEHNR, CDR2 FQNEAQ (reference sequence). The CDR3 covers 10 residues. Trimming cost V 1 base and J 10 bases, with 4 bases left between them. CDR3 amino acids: CASSLGVQYF. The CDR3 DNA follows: TGTGCCAGCAGCTTAGGGGTCCAGTACTTC.

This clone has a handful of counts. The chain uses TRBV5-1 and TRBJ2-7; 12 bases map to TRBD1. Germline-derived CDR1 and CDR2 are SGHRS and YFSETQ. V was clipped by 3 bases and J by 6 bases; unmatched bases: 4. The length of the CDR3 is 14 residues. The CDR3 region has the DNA TGCGCCAGCAGCTGGGGGACAGGGGGCCTCGAGCAGTACTTC. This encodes CASSWGTGGLEQYF.

CDR3: CACERGDQPQHF. CDR3 nucleotides: TGTGCCTGTGAACGGGGGGATCAGCCCCAGCATTTT. The chain is built from TRBV30 and TRBJ1-5; perhaps TRBD1 as D (5 bases). This CDR3 is built from 12 residues. Trimming removed 6 bases at V and 5 bases at J, with 11 bases between. Germline V CDR1 and CDR2: GTSNPN, SVGIG (reference sequence).

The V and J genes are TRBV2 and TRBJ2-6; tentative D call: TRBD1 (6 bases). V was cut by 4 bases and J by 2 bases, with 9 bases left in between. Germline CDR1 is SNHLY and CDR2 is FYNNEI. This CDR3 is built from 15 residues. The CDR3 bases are TGTGCCAGCAGTGGAAGGGGGACTGGGGCCAACGTCCTGACTTTC. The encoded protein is CASSGRGTGANVLTF.

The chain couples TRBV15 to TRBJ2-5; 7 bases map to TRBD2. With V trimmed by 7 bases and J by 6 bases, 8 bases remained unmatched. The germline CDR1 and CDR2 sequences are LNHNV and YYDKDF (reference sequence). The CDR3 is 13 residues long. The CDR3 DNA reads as TGTGCCACCATCGATCCGGGAGGAAAGACCCAGTACTTC. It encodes CATIDPGGKTQYF.

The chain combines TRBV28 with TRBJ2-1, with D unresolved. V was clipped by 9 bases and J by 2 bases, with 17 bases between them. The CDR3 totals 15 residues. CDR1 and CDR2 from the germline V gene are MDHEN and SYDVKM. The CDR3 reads CASQFMLGTYNEQFF. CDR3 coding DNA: TGTGCCAGTCAGTTTATGTTAGGGACCTACAATGAGCAGTTCTTC.

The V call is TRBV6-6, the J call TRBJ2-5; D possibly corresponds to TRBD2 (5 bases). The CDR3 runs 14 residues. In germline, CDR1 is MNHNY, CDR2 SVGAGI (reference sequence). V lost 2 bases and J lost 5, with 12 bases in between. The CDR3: CASSYGFEGETQYF. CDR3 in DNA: TGTGCCAGCAGTTACGGTTTCGAGGGTGAGACCCAGTACTTC.

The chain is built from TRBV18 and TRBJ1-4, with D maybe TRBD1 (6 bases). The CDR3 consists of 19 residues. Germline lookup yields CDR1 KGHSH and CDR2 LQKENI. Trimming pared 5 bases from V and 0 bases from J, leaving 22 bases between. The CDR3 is CASSTRTATPVATNEKLFF. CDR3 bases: TGTGCCAGCTCAACCCGGACAGCTACACCAGTTGCAACTAATGAAAAACTGTTTTTT.

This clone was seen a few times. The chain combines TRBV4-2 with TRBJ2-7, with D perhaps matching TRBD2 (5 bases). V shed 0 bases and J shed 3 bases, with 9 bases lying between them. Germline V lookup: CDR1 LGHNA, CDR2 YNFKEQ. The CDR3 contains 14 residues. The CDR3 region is CASSQDPGNYEQYF. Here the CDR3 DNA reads TGTGCCAGCAGCCAAGATCCGGGAAACTACGAGCAGTACTTC.

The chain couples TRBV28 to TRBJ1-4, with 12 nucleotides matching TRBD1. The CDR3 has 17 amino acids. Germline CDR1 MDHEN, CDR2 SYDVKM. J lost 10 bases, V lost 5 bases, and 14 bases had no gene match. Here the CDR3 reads CASSPPGQGAQGGKLFF. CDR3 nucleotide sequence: TGTGCCAGCAGTCCCCCGGGACAGGGGGCGCAGGGCGGAAAACTGTTTTTT.

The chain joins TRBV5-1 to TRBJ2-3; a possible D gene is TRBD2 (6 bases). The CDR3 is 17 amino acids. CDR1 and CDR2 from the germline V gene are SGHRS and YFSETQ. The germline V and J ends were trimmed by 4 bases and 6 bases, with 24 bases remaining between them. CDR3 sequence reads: CASSGGSTSRTWDTQYF. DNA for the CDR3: TGCGCCAGCAGCGGGGGATCGACTAGTCGCACGTGGGATACGCAGTATTTT.

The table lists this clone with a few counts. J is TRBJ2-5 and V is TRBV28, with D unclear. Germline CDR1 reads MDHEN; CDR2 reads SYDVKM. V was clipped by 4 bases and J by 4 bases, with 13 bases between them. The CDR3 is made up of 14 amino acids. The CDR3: CASSSRQRRETQYF. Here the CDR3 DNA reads TGTGCCAGCAGTTCCAGACAAAGGCGAGAGACCCAGTACTTC.